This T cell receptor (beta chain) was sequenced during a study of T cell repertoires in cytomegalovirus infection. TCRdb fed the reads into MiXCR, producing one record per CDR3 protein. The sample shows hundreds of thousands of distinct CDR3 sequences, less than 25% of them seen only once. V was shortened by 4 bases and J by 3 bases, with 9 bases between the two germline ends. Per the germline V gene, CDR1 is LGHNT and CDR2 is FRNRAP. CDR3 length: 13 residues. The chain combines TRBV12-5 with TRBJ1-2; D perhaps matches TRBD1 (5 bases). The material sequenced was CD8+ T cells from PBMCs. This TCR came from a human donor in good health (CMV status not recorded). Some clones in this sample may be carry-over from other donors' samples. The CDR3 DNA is TGTGCTAGTGGTTGGGGCCAGGACTATGGCTACACCTTC. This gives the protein CASGWGQDYGYTF.